One sample yielded the 21 T cell receptor beta chains listed below, sequenced in a study of T cell responses to AZD1222 COVID-19 vaccine. Data came from immunoSEQ multiplex PCR; TCRdb stores just in-frame clones and leaves some out. The table has 90,000 to 150,000 clones, around 82% seen once. The source was peripheral blood, collected on day 0 of AZD1222 vaccination. These receptors originate from an adult in good health.

The chain uses TRBV7-9 and TRBJ1-5, with D possibly matching TRBD1 (6 bases). The V gene lost 5 bases and the J gene lost 1 base, with 15 bases spanning the gap. CDR3 length equals 16 residues. The germline CDR1 and CDR2 sequences are SEHNR and FQNEAQ (reference sequence). The CDR3 region is CASSESNQGSNQPQHF. DNA for the CDR3: TGTGCCAGCAGCGAGTCTAACCAGGGGAGCAATCAGCCCCAGCATTTT.

This rearrangement joins TRBV6-5 to TRBJ1-4, with no clear D. Trimming left V 6 bases short and J 0 bases short, with 11 bases between. This CDR3 is built from 15 residues. Per the germline V gene, CDR1 is MNHEY and CDR2 is SVGAGI. The CDR3 nucleotides read TGTGCCAGCAGGGACGCCCGAGCAACTAATGAAAAACTGTTTTTT. Translating gives CASRDARATNEKLFF.

The rearrangement joins TRBV30 to TRBJ1-1; D perhaps matches TRBD1 (5 bases). Germline V CDR1 and CDR2: GTSNPN, SVGIG (reference sequence). The CDR3 consists of 15 residues. V shed 5 bases and J shed 3 bases, with 19 bases lying between them. CDR3 bases: TGTGCCTGGGGTTCCTCAGGGTCACGGGACACTGAAGCTTTCTTT. As protein: CAWGSSGSRDTEAFF. Drawing the rest from reference TRBV30 and TRBJ1-1, the complete variable domain is SQTIHQWPATLVQPVGSPLSLECTVEGTSNPNLYWYRQAAGRGLQLLFYSVGIGQISSEVPQNLSASRPQDRQFILSSKKLLLSDSGFYLCAWGSSGSRDTEAFFGQGTRLTVV.

V and J are TRBV6-5 and TRBJ1-4; D is perhaps TRBD1 (5 bases). The CDR3 has 14 residues. V was cut by 7 bases and J by 7 bases, with 16 bases left in between. Germline CDR1 MNHEY, CDR2 SVGAGI. The CDR3 reads CASNTAGGVEKLFF. Here the CDR3 DNA reads TGTGCCAGCAACACTGCGGGGGGAGTTGAAAAACTGTTTTTT.

Only one count was recorded for this clone. The chain uses TRBV28 and TRBJ2-1; TRBD2 matches at 16 bases. V was pared by 2 bases and J by 4 bases, with 8 bases of the junction left unmatched. This CDR3 comprises 19 residues. From germline, CDR1 is MDHEN and CDR2 SYDVKM. CDR3 residues: CASSLIGTSGGARYNEQFF. The CDR3, as DNA: TGTGCCAGCAGTTTAATTGGGACTAGCGGGGGGGCGAGATACAATGAGCAGTTCTTC.

The rearrangement joins TRBV28 to TRBJ2-1; D may match TRBD1 or TRBD2 (6 bases each). Germline loops: CDR1 MDHEN, CDR2 SYDVKM. The CDR3 totals 15 residues. V was pared by 7 bases and J by 3 bases, with 16 bases between. The CDR3 is CASTGRGPNYNEQFF. In nucleotides, the CDR3 is TGTGCCAGCACCGGACGGGGGCCGAACTACAATGAGCAGTTCTTC. Looking up the rest from reference TRBV28 and TRBJ2-1 gives the full variable domain: DVKVTQSSRYLVKRTGEKVFLECVQDMDHENMFWYRQDPGLGLRLIYFSYDVKMKEKGDIPEGYSVSREKKERFSLILESASTNQTSMYLCASTGRGPNYNEQFFGPGTRLTVL.

This chain links TRBV7-9 with TRBJ1-3, with a possible D match to TRBD1 (5 bases). Per germline, CDR1 SEHNR and CDR2 FQNEAQ (reference sequence). With 4 bases removed from V and 6 bases from J, the gap between germline ends came to 13 bases. The CDR3 contains 14 residues. The CDR3 spells CASSSGDAPNTIYF. CDR3 nucleotides: TGTGCCAGCAGCTCCGGGGACGCTCCAAACACCATATATTTT.

This clone was seen a single time. The J gene is TRBJ1-2, the V gene TRBV7-9; D not resolved. Germline CDR1 is SEHNR and CDR2 is FQNEAQ (reference sequence). V was cut by 2 bases and J by 2 bases, with 12 bases left in between. The CDR3 is 15 amino acids. The CDR3 is CASSLTASWNYGYTF. CDR3 nucleotides: TGTGCCAGCAGCTTAACCGCCAGTTGGAACTATGGCTACACCTTC. Together with reference TRBV7-9 and TRBJ1-2, the CDR3 gives the full variable domain: DTGVSQNPRHKITKRGQNVTFRCDPISEHNRLYWYRQTLGQGPEFLTYFQNEAQLEKSRLLSDRFSAERPKGSFSTLEIQRTEQGDSAMYLCASSLTASWNYGYTFGSGTRLTVV.

The CDR3 sequence is CASSLDRNYGYTF. In DNA form, the CDR3 reads TGTGCCAGCTCACTGGACAGGAACTATGGCTACACCTTC. The chain combines TRBV18 with TRBJ1-2; 7 positions agree with TRBD1. V lost 4 bases to trimming and J lost 2 bases; unmatched junction nucleotides: 1. The CDR3 is made up of 13 amino acids. The germline V gene encodes CDR1 KGHSH and CDR2 LQKENI.

The chain uses TRBV7-9 and TRBJ1-1; D is ambiguous. The CDR3 totals 12 residues. Deletions cut 0 bases from V and 6 bases from J, with 5 bases between. CDR1 is SEHNR and CDR2 is FQNEAQ in the germline V gene (reference sequence). In nucleotides, the CDR3 is TGTGCCAGCAGCTTAGCGACCGCTGAAGCTTTCTTT. Translating it yields CASSLATAEAFF.

This chain connects TRBV30 to TRBJ1-2, with TRBD1 matching over 7 bases. After removal of 1 base from V and 3 bases from J, the junction contained 2 bases not matched to a gene. This CDR3 is built from 13 residues. Per germline, CDR1 GTSNPN and CDR2 SVGIG (reference sequence). Written as DNA, the CDR3 is TGTGCCTGGAGTGCCGGGACAGACTATGGCTACACCTTC. This codes for CAWSAGTDYGYTF. Variable domain in full (rest from reference TRBV30 and TRBJ1-2): SQTIHQWPATLVQPVGSPLSLECTVEGTSNPNLYWYRQAAGRGLQLLFYSVGIGQISSEVPQNLSASRPQDRQFILSSKKLLLSDSGFYLCAWSAGTDYGYTFGSGTRLTVV.

In this sample, this clone turned up a few times. V usage is TRBV4-2 and J usage is TRBJ2-2; D not resolved. The CDR3 spans 13 residues. V was pared by 1 base and J by 7 bases, with 7 bases between. Germline V gene lookup returns CDR1 LGHNA and CDR2 YNFKEQ. The CDR3 nucleotides read TGTGCCAGCAGCCAAGTTCGGAGCGGGGAGCTGTTTTTT. Translating gives CASSQVRSGELFF.

J is TRBJ1-1 and V is TRBV3-1 (or the pseudogene TRBV3-2); D is unresolved. CDR3 length: 15 residues. Trimming pared 3 bases from V and 4 bases from J, leaving 15 bases between. Per the germline V gene, CDR1 is LGHDT and CDR2 is YNNKEL (reference sequence). The CDR3 spells CASSHSFPEGTEAFF. For the CDR3, the DNA is TGTGCCAGCAGCCACTCATTCCCCGAGGGCACTGAAGCTTTCTTT.

This chain joins TRBV5-4 and TRBJ2-7; 11 bases fit TRBD2. V shed 4 bases, J shed 2 bases, and the junction held 5 bases outside the gene matches. CDR1 is SGHNT, CDR2 YYREEE, per germline (reference sequence). This CDR3 spans 15 amino acids. CDR3 bases: TGTGCCAGCAGCCAGGGACTAGCGGTTACCTACGAGCAGTACTTC. This codes for CASSQGLAVTYEQYF.

Only one count was recorded for this clone. The chain recombines TRBV7-2 with TRBJ1-1; 8 bases map to TRBD1. V lost 3 bases, J lost 1 base, and 4 bases stayed unmatched. The CDR3 runs 15 residues. Germline lookup yields CDR1 SGHTA and CDR2 FQGNSA. The CDR3 nucleotides read TGTGCCAGCAGCTTTAAGACAGGGGCGAACACTGAAGCTTTCTTT. Protein product: CASSFKTGANTEAFF.

The rearrangement joins TRBV18 to TRBJ1-1; TRBD1 aligns across 12 bases. V shed 3 bases and J 3 bases; nucleotides not matched to a gene: 5. The germline V gene encodes CDR1 KGHSH and CDR2 LQKENI. The CDR3 length is 16 residues. The DNA of the CDR3 is TGTGCCAGCTCACCGGGACAGGGGGCGCGGGACACTGAAGCTTTCTTT. It specifies CASSPGQGARDTEAFF.

The J gene is TRBJ1-1, the V gene TRBV4-3; possible D gene TRBD1, 5 bases. Trimming stripped 0 bases from V and 5 bases from J, with 13 bases between. The germline V gene encodes CDR1 LGHNA and CDR2 YSLEER. The CDR3 loop spans 15 amino acids. CDR3 in amino acids: CASSQEGGAWTEAFF. The CDR3 DNA follows: TGCGCCAGCAGCCAAGAAGGAGGGGCTTGGACTGAAGCTTTCTTT.

The V call is TRBV2, the J call TRBJ2-2; 7 positions agree with TRBD1. J gave up 5 bases and V 6 bases, and 15 bases lay outside the gene matches. In germline, CDR1 is SNHLY, CDR2 FYNNEI. The CDR3 covers 17 residues. In DNA form, the CDR3 reads TGTGCCAGCAGATCGACAGGGACGGTGGGGATGACCGGGGAGCTGTTTTTT. This encodes CASRSTGTVGMTGELFF. Full variable domain (rest looked up from reference TRBV2 and TRBJ2-2): EPEVTQTPSHQVTQMGQEVILRCVPISNHLYFYWYRQILGQKVEFLVSFYNNEISEKSEIFDDQFSVERPDGSNFTLKIRSTKLEDSAMYFCASRSTGTVGMTGELFFGEGSRLTVL.

The V call is TRBV6-6, the J call TRBJ1-6; D call uncertain. The CDR3 extends over 13 amino acids. The V gene lost 0 bases and the J gene lost 9 bases, with 6 bases spanning the gap. Germline V gene lookup returns CDR1 MNHNY and CDR2 SVGAGI (reference sequence). The CDR3 sequence is CASSYSTISPLHF. The DNA for the CDR3 is TGTGCCAGCAGTTACTCGACGATTTCACCCCTCCACTTT.

This clone was observed a single time. The chain recombines TRBV6-1 with TRBJ1-5; D remains unclear. Trimming shortened V by 4 bases and J by 0 bases, and 19 bases separated the two germline ends. Germline V gene data show CDR1 as MNHNS and CDR2 as SASEGT. The CDR3 is 18 residues long. CDR3 protein: CASSARSGKGVSNQPQHF. DNA for the CDR3: TGTGCCAGCAGTGCCCGATCCGGGAAGGGTGTTAGCAATCAGCCCCAGCATTTT.

The chain has TRBV2 and TRBJ2-7; no reliable D call. CDR3 size: 14 residues. The V end lost 0 bases, the J end lost 1 base, and 7 bases lay between the germline ends. Germline V gene data show CDR1 as SNHLY and CDR2 as FYNNEI. The DNA for the CDR3 is TGTGCCAGCAGTGAAGCGCGGTATTCCTACGAGCAGTACTTC. It specifies CASSEARYSYEQYF.